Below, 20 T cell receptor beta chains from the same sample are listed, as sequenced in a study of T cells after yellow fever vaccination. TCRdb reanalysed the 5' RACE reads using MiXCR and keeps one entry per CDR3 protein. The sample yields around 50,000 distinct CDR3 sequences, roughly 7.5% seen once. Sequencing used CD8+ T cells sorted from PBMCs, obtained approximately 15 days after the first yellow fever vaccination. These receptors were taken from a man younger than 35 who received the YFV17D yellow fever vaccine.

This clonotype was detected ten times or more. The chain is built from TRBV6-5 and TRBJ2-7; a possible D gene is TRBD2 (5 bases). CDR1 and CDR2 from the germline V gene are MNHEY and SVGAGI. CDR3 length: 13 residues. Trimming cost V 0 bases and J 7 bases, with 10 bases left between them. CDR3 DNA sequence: TGTGCCAGCAGTTACTCGACACGGGGAGAGCAGTACGTC. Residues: CASSYSTRGEQYV.

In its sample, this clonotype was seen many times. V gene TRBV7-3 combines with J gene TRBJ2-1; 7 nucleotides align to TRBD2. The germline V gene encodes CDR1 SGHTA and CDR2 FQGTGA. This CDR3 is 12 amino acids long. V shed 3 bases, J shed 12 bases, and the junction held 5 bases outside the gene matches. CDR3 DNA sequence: TGTGCCAGCAGCTTGGGCGGCGGGGGGCAGTTCTTC. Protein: CASSLGGGGQFF.

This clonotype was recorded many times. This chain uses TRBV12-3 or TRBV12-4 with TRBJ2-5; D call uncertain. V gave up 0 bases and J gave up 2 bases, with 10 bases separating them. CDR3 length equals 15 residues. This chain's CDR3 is CASSLAAGNQETQYF. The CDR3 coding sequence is TGTGCCAGCAGTTTAGCGGCAGGCAATCAAGAGACCCAGTACTTC.

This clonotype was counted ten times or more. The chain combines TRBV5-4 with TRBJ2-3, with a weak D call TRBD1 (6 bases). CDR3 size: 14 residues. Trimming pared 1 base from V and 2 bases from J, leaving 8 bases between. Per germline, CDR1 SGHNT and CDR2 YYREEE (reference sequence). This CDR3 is CASSLNRATDTQYF. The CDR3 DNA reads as TGTGCCAGCAGCTTGAACAGGGCCACAGATACGCAGTATTTT.

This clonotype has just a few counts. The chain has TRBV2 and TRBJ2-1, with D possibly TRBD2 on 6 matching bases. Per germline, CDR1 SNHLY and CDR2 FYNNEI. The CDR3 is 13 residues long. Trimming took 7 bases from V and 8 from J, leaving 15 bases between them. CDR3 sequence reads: CASNGGDGYEQFF. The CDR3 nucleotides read TGTGCCAGCAACGGCGGGGACGGCTATGAGCAGTTCTTC.

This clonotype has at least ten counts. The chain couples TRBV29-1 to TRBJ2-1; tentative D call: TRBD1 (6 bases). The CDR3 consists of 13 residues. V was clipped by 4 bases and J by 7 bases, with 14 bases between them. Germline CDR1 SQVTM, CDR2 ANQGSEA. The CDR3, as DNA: TGCAGCGTTGTCCGGCCTCAGGGGAATGAGCAGTTCTTC. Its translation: CSVVRPQGNEQFF.

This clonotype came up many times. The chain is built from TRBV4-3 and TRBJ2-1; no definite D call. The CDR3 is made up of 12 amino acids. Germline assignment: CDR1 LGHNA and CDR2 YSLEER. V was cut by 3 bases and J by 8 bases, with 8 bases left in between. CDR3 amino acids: CASSQDLYEQFF. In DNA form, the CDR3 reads TGCGCCAGCAGCCAGGACCTCTATGAGCAGTTCTTC.

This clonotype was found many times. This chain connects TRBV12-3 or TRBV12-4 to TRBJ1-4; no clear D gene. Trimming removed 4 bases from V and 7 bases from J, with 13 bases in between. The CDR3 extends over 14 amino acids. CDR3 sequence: CASSYEGGREKLFF. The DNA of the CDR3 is TGTGCCAGCAGTTATGAGGGAGGACGTGAAAAACTGTTTTTT.

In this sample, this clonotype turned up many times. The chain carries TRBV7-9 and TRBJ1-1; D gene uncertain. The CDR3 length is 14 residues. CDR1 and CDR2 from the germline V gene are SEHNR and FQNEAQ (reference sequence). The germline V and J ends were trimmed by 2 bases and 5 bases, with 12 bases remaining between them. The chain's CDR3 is CASSLSGGLTEAFF. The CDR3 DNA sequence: TGTGCCAGCAGCTTAAGTGGAGGGCTTACTGAAGCTTTCTTT.

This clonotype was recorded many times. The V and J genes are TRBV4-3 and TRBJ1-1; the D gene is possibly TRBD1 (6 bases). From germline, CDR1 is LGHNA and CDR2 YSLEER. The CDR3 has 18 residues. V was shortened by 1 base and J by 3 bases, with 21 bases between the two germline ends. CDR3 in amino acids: CASSQGLPGAGKHTEAFF. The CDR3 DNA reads TGCGCCAGCAGCCAAGGTCTTCCGGGGGCGGGTAAGCACACTGAAGCTTTCTTT.

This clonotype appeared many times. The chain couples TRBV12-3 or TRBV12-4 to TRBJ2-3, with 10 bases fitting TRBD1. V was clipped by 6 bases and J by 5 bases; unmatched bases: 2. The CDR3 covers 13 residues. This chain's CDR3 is CASRGTGEDTQYF. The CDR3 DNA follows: TGTGCCAGCAGGGGGACAGGGGAAGATACGCAGTATTTT.

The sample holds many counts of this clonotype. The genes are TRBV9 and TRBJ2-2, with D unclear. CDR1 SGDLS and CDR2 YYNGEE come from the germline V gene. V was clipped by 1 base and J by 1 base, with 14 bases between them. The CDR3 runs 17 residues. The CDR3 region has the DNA TGTGCCAGCAGCGTATCGTCTCAGCGCGGGAACACCGGGGAGCTGTTTTTT. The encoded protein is CASSVSSQRGNTGELFF.

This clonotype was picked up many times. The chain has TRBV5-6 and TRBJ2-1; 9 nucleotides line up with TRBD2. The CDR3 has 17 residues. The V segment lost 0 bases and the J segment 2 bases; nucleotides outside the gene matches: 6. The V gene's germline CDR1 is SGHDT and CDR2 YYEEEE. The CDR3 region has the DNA TGTGCCAGCAGCTTGGGTGTAGCGGGGGATCCCTACAATGAGCAGTTCTTC. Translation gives CASSLGVAGDPYNEQFF.

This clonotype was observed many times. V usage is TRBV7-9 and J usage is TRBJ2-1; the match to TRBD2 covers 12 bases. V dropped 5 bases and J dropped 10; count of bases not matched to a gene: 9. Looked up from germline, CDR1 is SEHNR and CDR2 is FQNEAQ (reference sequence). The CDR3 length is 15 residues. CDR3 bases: TGTGCCAGCAGCCCAGTTCTAGCGGGGGGGCTCGAGCAGTTCTTC. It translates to CASSPVLAGGLEQFF.

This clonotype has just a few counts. CDR3 sequence reads: CASSAPSGDTDTQYF. As DNA, the CDR3 is TGTGCCAGCAGCGCACCTAGCGGGGACACAGATACGCAGTATTTT. This sequence joins TRBV5-4 and TRBJ2-3; TRBD2 agrees at 9 bases. V shed 4 bases and J 2 bases; nucleotides not matched to a gene: 5. This CDR3 region has 15 residues. The germline V gene encodes CDR1 SGHNT and CDR2 YYREEE (reference sequence).

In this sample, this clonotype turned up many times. CDR3 coding DNA: TGCAGTGCTCCGAAGACTAGCGGGGGGCTCCCGGACGAGCAGTACGTC. This codes for CSAPKTSGGLPDEQYV. The rearrangement uses TRBV20-1 and TRBJ2-7; TRBD2 matches 13 bases. J gave up 5 bases and V 5 bases, and 12 bases lay outside the gene matches. The CDR3 has 16 residues. Germline assignment: CDR1 DFQATT and CDR2 SNEGSKA (reference sequence).

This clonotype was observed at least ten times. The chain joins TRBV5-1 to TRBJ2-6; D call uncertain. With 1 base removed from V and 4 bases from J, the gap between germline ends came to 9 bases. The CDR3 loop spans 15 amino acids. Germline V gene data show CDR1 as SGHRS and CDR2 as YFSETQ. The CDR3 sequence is CASSLLGSGANVLTF. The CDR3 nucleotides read TGCGCCAGCAGCTTGTTGGGGTCCGGGGCCAACGTCCTGACTTTC.

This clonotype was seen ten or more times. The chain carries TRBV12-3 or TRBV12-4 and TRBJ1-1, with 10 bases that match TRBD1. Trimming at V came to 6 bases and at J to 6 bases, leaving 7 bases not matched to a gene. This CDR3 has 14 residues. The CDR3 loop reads CASRTGQGMAEAFF. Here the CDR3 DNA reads TGTGCCAGCAGGACGGGACAGGGGATGGCTGAAGCTTTCTTT.

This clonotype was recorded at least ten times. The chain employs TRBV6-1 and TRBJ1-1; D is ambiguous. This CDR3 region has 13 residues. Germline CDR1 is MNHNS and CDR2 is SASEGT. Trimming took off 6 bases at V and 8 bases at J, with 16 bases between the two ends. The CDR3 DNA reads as TGTGCCAGCAGCCCCGGACCGACCACCGAAGCTTTCTTT. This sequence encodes CASSPGPTTEAFF.

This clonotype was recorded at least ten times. In DNA, the CDR3 is TGTGCCAGCAGTTTAGGCCGAGAGCAGTACGTC. It is translated as CASSLGREQYV. The V gene is TRBV6-2 or TRBV6-3, the J gene TRBJ2-7; no clear D gene. Trimming stripped 4 bases from V and 7 bases from J, with 8 bases between. This CDR3 contains 11 residues. Germline CDR1 reads MNHEY; CDR2 reads SVGEGT.